A selection of T cell receptor beta chains follows, all from one sample in a study of T cell responses to AZD1222 COVID-19 vaccine. TCRdb's table, derived via immunoSEQ multiplex PCR, lists solely in-frame clones and lacks some. There are about 160,000 clones in the sample; less than 95% occur only once, and around 4.4% lies in the top ten. The sample here was peripheral blood, taken on day 0 of AZD1222 vaccination. Source of these receptors: an adult in good health. The CDR3 runs from the conserved cysteine through the conserved F or W. The D gene is left open where the match is weak. Clone size is given for some rows only: seen once, a few or many times, or a class if the clone is expanded.

v_call: TRBV7-9
cdr3_length: 16
j_call: TRBJ1-6
clone_size: -
d_call: -
cdr3_aa: CASSLKIGPQNSPLHF

v_call: TRBV6-5
cdr3_length: 14
j_call: TRBJ2-7
clone_size: -
d_call: TRBD2
cdr3_aa: CASRLLAGAYEQYF

v_call: TRBV3-1/TRBV3-2
cdr3_length: 16
j_call: TRBJ2-1
clone_size: -
d_call: -
cdr3_aa: CASSQEDGYRFNEQFF

v_call: TRBV12-5
cdr3_length: 14
j_call: TRBJ2-1
clone_size: -
d_call: TRBD2
cdr3_aa: CASAQAGGVNEQFF

v_call: TRBV30
cdr3_length: 15
j_call: TRBJ1-1
clone_size: -
d_call: -
cdr3_aa: CAWSEAGRGNTEAFF

v_call: TRBV5-1
cdr3_length: 13
j_call: TRBJ1-1
clone_size: once
d_call: -
cdr3_aa: CASSLQGSYEAFF

v_call: TRBV2
cdr3_length: 15
j_call: TRBJ2-7
clone_size: -
d_call: TRBD2
cdr3_aa: CASSDPGGRAYEQYF

v_call: TRBV27
cdr3_length: 16
j_call: TRBJ2-1
clone_size: few
d_call: -
cdr3_aa: CASSLLLTSRADEQFF

v_call: TRBV28
cdr3_length: 15
j_call: TRBJ1-2
clone_size: -
d_call: TRBD1
cdr3_aa: CASSLDRERGYGYTF

v_call: TRBV14
cdr3_length: 13
j_call: TRBJ2-7
clone_size: -
d_call: TRBD2
cdr3_aa: CASSQLAGYEQYF

v_call: TRBV9
cdr3_length: 16
j_call: TRBJ2-2
clone_size: -
d_call: -
cdr3_aa: CASSARPNTNTGELFF

v_call: TRBV19
cdr3_length: 17
j_call: TRBJ2-1
clone_size: few
d_call: TRBD1
cdr3_aa: CASSITGTGTSYNEQFF

v_call: TRBV5-1
cdr3_length: 14
j_call: TRBJ1-1
clone_size: -
d_call: -
cdr3_aa: CASSLSGMNTEAFF

v_call: TRBV5-5
cdr3_length: 17
j_call: TRBJ2-5
clone_size: -
d_call: TRBD2
cdr3_aa: CASSLGTSGSYQETQYF

v_call: TRBV19
cdr3_length: 14
j_call: TRBJ1-2
clone_size: -
d_call: -
cdr3_aa: CASSLRGGGYGYTF

v_call: TRBV14
cdr3_length: 14
j_call: TRBJ1-1
clone_size: -
d_call: TRBD1
cdr3_aa: CASSHGDRGTEAFF

v_call: TRBV7-2
cdr3_length: 16
j_call: TRBJ2-7
clone_size: -
d_call: TRBD2
cdr3_aa: CASSYLWREGSYEQYF

v_call: TRBV11-2
cdr3_length: 16
j_call: TRBJ1-1
clone_size: -
d_call: -
cdr3_aa: CASSHRWDGLNTEAFF

v_call: TRBV5-1
cdr3_length: 14
j_call: TRBJ2-7
clone_size: -
d_call: -
cdr3_aa: CASSLDPELRGQYF

v_call: TRBV6-6
cdr3_length: 14
j_call: TRBJ1-5
clone_size: -
d_call: -
cdr3_aa: CASSDSYSNQPQHF

v_call: TRBV11-2
cdr3_length: 16
j_call: TRBJ2-1
clone_size: -
d_call: TRBD2
cdr3_aa: CASSSTSGSLRDEQFF

v_call: TRBV9
cdr3_length: 15
j_call: TRBJ2-1
clone_size: -
d_call: -
cdr3_aa: CASSVEGVRTDEQFF

v_call: TRBV6-5
cdr3_length: 14
j_call: TRBJ2-1
clone_size: -
d_call: -
cdr3_aa: CASSYSTNYNEQFF

v_call: TRBV19
cdr3_length: 15
j_call: TRBJ2-5
clone_size: -
d_call: TRBD2
cdr3_aa: CASRGWTSGQETQYF

v_call: TRBV29-1
cdr3_length: 13
j_call: TRBJ1-5
clone_size: -
d_call: TRBD1
cdr3_aa: CSVADRTDQPQHF

v_call: TRBV2
cdr3_length: 16
j_call: TRBJ1-1
clone_size: once
d_call: -
cdr3_aa: CASSDLGTAEVTEAFF

v_call: TRBV3-1/TRBV3-2
cdr3_length: 15
j_call: TRBJ2-7
clone_size: -
d_call: TRBD2
cdr3_aa: CASVSAGGSSYEQYF

v_call: TRBV4-1
cdr3_length: 17
j_call: TRBJ1-5
clone_size: -
d_call: TRBD1
cdr3_aa: CASSPASGTGGGQPQHF

v_call: TRBV11-2
cdr3_length: 17
j_call: TRBJ2-3
clone_size: -
d_call: TRBD2
cdr3_aa: CASSPVGWGGATDTQYF

v_call: TRBV4-1
cdr3_length: 14
j_call: TRBJ2-7
clone_size: -
d_call: -
cdr3_aa: CASSLRDGTYEQYF

v_call: TRBV7-2
cdr3_length: 13
j_call: TRBJ1-1
clone_size: -
d_call: -
cdr3_aa: CASRRQENTEAFF

v_call: TRBV28
cdr3_length: 11
j_call: TRBJ2-7
clone_size: -
d_call: -
cdr3_aa: CASSLGYEQYF

v_call: TRBV5-5
cdr3_length: 15
j_call: TRBJ1-2
clone_size: -
d_call: -
cdr3_aa: CASSLGVGTPYGYTF

v_call: TRBV21-1
cdr3_length: 20
j_call: TRBJ2-2
clone_size: -
d_call: -
cdr3_aa: CASSIQTRLAGLANTGELFF

v_call: TRBV2
cdr3_length: 15
j_call: TRBJ1-6
clone_size: -
d_call: -
cdr3_aa: CASRTSSSYNSPLHF

v_call: TRBV3-1/TRBV3-2
cdr3_length: 16
j_call: TRBJ2-4
clone_size: -
d_call: -
cdr3_aa: CASSHGLNRAKNIQYF

v_call: TRBV10-3
cdr3_length: 16
j_call: TRBJ2-1
clone_size: -
d_call: -
cdr3_aa: CAIREDGLLAYNEQFF

v_call: TRBV3-1/TRBV3-2
cdr3_length: 13
j_call: TRBJ1-1
clone_size: -
d_call: -
cdr3_aa: CASSQMGNTEAFF

v_call: TRBV11-3
cdr3_length: 15
j_call: TRBJ2-1
clone_size: -
d_call: TRBD2
cdr3_aa: CASSSLGAGGGEQFF

v_call: TRBV16
cdr3_length: 16
j_call: TRBJ1-2
clone_size: -
d_call: -
cdr3_aa: CASSQSGDTLYYGYTF

v_call: TRBV30
cdr3_length: 16
j_call: TRBJ2-7
clone_size: few
d_call: TRBD2
cdr3_aa: CAWSVRAGGFTYEQYF

v_call: TRBV28
cdr3_length: 17
j_call: TRBJ1-5
clone_size: -
d_call: -
cdr3_aa: CASSLPGRVRSNQPQHF

v_call: TRBV7-7
cdr3_length: 13
j_call: TRBJ2-5
clone_size: -
d_call: TRBD1
cdr3_aa: CASSPDRGKTQYF

v_call: TRBV4-3
cdr3_length: 16
j_call: TRBJ2-1
clone_size: -
d_call: TRBD2
cdr3_aa: CASSRKALAGVNEQFF

v_call: TRBV5-1
cdr3_length: 14
j_call: TRBJ2-7
clone_size: -
d_call: -
cdr3_aa: CASSLGQLAYEQYF

v_call: TRBV28
cdr3_length: 12
j_call: TRBJ2-7
clone_size: -
d_call: TRBD2
cdr3_aa: CGTSGSWYEQYF

v_call: TRBV2
cdr3_length: 10
j_call: TRBJ2-7
clone_size: -
d_call: -
cdr3_aa: CASSRVEQYF

v_call: TRBV6-2/TRBV6-3
cdr3_length: 15
j_call: TRBJ1-1
clone_size: -
d_call: TRBD1
cdr3_aa: CASSWGQGRHTEAFF

v_call: TRBV28
cdr3_length: 15
j_call: TRBJ1-2
clone_size: -
d_call: -
cdr3_aa: CASSWNLDGTYGYTF